The source of this T cell receptor (beta chain) is a study of T cells in pancreatic ductal adenocarcinoma. General study results and limits: Tumors hold more CD45RO+ effector T cells, which may bias toward lower diversity. Tumor and blood clonality did not differ significantly, about 0.1 versus 0.065. Compared with tumor, blood showed more total productive templates and approximately 8-fold more clonotypes. The resected cohort was biased toward the minority with early-stage disease.

Sequencing used immunoSEQ multiplex PCR; TCRdb keeps in-frame clones, though not all of them. The profile shows 97,000 or so clones, 90% to 95% of them singletons. As regards this clone: Its antigen is not known. At the DNA level, this CDR3 is encoded by other sequences in the same sample as well.

This CDR3 is built from 13 residues. V was trimmed by 5 bases and J by 1 base, leaving 5 bases between them. In germline, CDR1 is SGHTA, CDR2 FQGNSA. The selected patients with pancreatic ductal adenocarcinoma had surgery but no neoadjuvant therapy. This clonotype was sampled from a human donor with pancreatic ductal adenocarcinoma. The specimen sequenced was PBMCs. The chain has TRBV7-2 and TRBJ2-2; D not resolved. The CDR3 sequence is CASSPLNTGELFF. The CDR3, as DNA: TGTGCCAGCAGCCCCCTGAACACCGGGGAGCTGTTTTTT.